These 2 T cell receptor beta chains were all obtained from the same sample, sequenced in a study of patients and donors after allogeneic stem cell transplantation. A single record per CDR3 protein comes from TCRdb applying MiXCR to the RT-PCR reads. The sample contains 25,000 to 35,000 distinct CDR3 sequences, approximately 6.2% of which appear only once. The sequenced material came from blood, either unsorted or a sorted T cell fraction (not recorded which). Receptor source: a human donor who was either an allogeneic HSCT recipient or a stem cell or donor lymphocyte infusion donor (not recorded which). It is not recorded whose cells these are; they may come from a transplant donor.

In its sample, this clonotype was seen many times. CDR3 DNA: TGTGCCAGCAGTGAATGGCAGTCAGAAAAACTGTTTTTT. As protein: CASSEWQSEKLFF. V and J are TRBV2 and TRBJ1-4; D is ambiguous. Germline V gene sequence: CDR1 SNHLY, CDR2 FYNNEI. Trimming pared 2 bases from V and 8 bases from J, leaving 9 bases between. This CDR3 has 13 residues.

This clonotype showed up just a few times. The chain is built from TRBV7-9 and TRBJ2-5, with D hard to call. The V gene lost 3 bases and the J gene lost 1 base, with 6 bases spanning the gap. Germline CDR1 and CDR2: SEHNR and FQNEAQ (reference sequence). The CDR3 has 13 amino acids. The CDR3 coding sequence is TGTGCCAGCAGCTTTGGCAGCCAAGAGACCCAGTACTTC. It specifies CASSFGSQETQYF.